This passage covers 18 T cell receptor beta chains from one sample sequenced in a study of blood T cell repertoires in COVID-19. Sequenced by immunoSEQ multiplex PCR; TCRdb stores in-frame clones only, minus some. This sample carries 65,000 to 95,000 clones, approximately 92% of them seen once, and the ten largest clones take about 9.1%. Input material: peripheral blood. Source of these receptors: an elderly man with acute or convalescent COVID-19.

DNA for the CDR3: TGTGCCAGCAGTGTCCCGGGACAAGGCTACAATGAGCAGTTCTTC. This codes for CASSVPGQGYNEQFF. This rearrangement joins TRBV27 to TRBJ2-1; a weak D match, TRBD1 (6 bases). CDR3 length: 15 amino acids. Trimming cost V 5 bases and J 3 bases, with 14 bases left between them. From germline, CDR1 is MNHEY and CDR2 SMNVEV (reference sequence).

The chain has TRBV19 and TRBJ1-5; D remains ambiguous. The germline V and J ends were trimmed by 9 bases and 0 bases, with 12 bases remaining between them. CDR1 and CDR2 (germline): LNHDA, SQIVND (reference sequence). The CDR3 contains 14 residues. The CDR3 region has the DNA TGTGCCAGAGACGCCGGGAGTAGCAATCAGCCCCAGCATTTT. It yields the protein CARDAGSSNQPQHF.

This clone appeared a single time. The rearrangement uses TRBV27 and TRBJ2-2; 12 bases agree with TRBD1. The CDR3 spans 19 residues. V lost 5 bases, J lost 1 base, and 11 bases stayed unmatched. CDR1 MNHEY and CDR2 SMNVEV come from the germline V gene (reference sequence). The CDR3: CASSDRDRGLSKNTGELFF. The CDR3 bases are TGTGCCAGCAGTGACCGGGACAGGGGGCTCAGTAAGAACACCGGGGAGCTGTTTTTT.

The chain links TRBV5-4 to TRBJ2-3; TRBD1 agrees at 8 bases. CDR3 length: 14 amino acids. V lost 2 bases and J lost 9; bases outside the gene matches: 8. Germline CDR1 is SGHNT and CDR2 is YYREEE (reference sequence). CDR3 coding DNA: TGTGCCAGCAGCTTAGGACAGGGTAGGGGCACGCAGTATTTT. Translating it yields CASSLGQGRGTQYF.

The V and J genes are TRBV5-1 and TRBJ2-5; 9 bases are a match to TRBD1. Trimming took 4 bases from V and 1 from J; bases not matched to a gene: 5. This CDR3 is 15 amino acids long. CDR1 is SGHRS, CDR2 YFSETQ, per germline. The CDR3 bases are TGCGCCAGCAGCCGGGACAGGGTGGCCCAAGAGACCCAGTACTTC. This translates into CASSRDRVAQETQYF.

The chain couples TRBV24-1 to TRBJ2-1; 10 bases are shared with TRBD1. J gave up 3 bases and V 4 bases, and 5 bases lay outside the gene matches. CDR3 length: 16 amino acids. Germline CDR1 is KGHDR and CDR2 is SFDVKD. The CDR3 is CATSEEGQGLYNEQFF. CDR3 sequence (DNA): TGTGCCACCAGTGAAGAGGGACAGGGGCTCTACAATGAGCAGTTCTTC.

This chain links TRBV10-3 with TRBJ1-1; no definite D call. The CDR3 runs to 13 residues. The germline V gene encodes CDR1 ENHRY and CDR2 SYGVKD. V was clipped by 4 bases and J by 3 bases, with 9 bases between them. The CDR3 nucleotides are TGTGCCATCAGTGTCAGTCTTCACACTGAAGCTTTCTTT. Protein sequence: CAISVSLHTEAFF.

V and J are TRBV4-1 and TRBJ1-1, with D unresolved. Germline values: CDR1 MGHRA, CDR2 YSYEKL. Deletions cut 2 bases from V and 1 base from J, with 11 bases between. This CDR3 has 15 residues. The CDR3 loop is CASSQLNPGNTEAFF. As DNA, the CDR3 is TGCGCCAGCAGCCAACTAAATCCCGGGAACACTGAAGCTTTCTTT.

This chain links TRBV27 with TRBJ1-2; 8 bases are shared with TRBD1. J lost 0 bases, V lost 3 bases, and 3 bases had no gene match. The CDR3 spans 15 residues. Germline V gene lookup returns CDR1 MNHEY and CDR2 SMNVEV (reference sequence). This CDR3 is CASSFRDRPNYGYTF. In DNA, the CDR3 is TGTGCCAGCAGTTTCCGGGACAGGCCTAACTATGGCTACACCTTC.

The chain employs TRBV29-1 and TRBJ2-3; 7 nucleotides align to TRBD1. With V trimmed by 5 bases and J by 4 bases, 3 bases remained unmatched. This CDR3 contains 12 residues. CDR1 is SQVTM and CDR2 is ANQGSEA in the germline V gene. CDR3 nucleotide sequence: TGCAGCGTTCGACAGGGAGCAGATACGCAGTATTTT. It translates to CSVRQGADTQYF.

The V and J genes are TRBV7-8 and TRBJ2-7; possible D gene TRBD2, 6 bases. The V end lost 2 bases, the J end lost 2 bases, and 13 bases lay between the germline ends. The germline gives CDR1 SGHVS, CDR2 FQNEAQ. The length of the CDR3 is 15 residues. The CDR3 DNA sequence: TGTGCCAGCAGCTTACGCGGGACCCGTACCTACGAGCAGTACTTC. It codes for CASSLRGTRTYEQYF.

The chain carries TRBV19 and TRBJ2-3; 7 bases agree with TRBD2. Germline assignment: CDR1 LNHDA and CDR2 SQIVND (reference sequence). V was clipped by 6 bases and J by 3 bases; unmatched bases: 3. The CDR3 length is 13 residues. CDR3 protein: CASSSGVTDTQYF. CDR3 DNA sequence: TGTGCCAGTAGCAGCGGGGTGACAGATACGCAGTATTTT.

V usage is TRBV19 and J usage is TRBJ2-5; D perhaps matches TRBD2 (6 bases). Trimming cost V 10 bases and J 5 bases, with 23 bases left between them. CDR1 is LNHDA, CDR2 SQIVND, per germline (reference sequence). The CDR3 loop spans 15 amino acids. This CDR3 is CATTERVRPGETQYF. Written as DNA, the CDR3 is TGTGCCACTACGGAGCGGGTCCGGCCGGGGGAGACCCAGTACTTC.

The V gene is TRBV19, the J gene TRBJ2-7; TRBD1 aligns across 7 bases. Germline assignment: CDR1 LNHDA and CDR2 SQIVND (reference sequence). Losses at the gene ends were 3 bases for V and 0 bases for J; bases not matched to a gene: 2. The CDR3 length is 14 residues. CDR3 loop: CASSIGTVSYEQYF. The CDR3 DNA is TGTGCCAGTAGTATCGGGACAGTCTCCTACGAGCAGTACTTC.

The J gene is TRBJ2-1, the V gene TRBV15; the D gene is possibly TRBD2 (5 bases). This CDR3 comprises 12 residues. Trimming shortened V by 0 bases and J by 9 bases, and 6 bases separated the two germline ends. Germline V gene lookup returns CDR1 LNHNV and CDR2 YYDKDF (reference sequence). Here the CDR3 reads CATSRDAGEQFF. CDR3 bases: TGTGCCACCAGCAGAGATGCGGGTGAGCAGTTCTTC.

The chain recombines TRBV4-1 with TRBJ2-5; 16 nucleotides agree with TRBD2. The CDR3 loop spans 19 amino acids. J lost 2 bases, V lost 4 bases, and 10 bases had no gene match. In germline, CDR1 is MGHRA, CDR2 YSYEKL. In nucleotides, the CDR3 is TGCGCCAGCAGCCCCGCCGGGACTAGCGGGGGGGCCCCACAAGAGACCCAGTACTTC. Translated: CASSPAGTSGGAPQETQYF.

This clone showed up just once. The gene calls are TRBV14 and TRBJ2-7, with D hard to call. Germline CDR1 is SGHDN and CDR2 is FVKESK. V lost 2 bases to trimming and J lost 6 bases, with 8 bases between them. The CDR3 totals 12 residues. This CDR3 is CASSQSGPEQYF. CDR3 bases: TGTGCCAGCAGCCAATCCGGTCCCGAGCAGTACTTC.

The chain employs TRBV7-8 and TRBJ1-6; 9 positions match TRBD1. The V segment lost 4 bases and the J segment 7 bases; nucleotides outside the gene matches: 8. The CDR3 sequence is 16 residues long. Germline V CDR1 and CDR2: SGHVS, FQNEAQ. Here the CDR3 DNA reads TGTGCCAGCAGCTCCCGGGACAGGGTACGGAATTCACCCCTCCACTTT. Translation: CASSSRDRVRNSPLHF.